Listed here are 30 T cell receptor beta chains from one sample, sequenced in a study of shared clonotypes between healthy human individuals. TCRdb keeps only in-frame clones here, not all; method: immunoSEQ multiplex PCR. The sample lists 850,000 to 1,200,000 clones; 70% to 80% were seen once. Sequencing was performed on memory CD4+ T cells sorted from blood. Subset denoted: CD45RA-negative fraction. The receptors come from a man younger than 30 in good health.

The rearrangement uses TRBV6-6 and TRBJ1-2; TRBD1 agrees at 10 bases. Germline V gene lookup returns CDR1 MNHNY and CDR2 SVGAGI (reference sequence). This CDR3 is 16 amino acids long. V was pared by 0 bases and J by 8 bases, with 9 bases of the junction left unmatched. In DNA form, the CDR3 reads TGTGCCAGCAGTTACTCCGGGGGACAGGGGCGTCAGGGCTACACCTTC. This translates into CASSYSGGQGRQGYTF.

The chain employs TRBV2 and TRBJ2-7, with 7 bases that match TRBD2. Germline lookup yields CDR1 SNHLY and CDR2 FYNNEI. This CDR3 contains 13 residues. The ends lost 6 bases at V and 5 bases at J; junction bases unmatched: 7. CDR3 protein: CASRRGGDHEQYF. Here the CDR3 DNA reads TGTGCCAGCAGGAGGGGAGGGGACCACGAGCAGTACTTC.

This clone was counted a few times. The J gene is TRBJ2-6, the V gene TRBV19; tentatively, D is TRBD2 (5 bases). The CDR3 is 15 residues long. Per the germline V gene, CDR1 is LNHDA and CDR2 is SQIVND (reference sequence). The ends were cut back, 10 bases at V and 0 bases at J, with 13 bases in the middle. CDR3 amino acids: CATSGGSSGANVLTF. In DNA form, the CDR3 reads TGTGCCACCTCCGGTGGGAGCTCTGGGGCCAACGTCCTGACTTTC.

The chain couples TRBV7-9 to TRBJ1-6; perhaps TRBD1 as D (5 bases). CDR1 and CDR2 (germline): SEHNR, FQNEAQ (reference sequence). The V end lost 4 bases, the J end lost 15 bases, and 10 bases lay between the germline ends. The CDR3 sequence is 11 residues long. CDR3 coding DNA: TGTGCCAGCAGCTCCCATAGGGGCCTCCACTTT. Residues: CASSSHRGLHF.

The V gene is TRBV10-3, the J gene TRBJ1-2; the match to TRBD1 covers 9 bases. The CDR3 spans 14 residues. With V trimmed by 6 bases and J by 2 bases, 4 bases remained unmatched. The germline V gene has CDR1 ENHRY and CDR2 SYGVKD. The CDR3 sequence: CAIRPGQGNYGYTF. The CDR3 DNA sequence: TGTGCCATCAGACCGGGACAGGGCAACTATGGCTACACCTTC.

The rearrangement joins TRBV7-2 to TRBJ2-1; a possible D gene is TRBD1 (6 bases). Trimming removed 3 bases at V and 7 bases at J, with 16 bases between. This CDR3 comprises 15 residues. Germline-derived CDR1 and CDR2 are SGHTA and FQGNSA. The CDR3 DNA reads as TGTGCCAGCAGCTTTTCAGGGGTGGTGGTGAATGAGCAGTTCTTC. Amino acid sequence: CASSFSGVVVNEQFF.

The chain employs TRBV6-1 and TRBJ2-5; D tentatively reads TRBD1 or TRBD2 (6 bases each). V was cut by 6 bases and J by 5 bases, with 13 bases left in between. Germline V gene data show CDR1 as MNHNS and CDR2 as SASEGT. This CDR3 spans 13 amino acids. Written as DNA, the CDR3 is TGTGCCAGCAGCCCGGGGGCGAGGGAGACCCAGTACTTC. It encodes CASSPGARETQYF.

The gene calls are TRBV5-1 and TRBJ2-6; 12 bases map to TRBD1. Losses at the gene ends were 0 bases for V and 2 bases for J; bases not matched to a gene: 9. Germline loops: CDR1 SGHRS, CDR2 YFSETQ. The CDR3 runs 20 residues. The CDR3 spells CASSLAGTGGRIAGANVLTF. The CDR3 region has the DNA TGCGCCAGCAGCTTGGCCGGGACAGGGGGCCGAATTGCTGGGGCCAACGTCCTGACTTTC.

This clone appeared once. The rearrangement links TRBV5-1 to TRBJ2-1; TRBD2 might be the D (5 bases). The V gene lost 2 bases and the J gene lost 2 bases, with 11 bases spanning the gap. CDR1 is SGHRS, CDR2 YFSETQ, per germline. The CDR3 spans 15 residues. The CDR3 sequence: CASSLQAEPYNEQFF. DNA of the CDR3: TGCGCCAGCAGCTTACAAGCGGAGCCCTACAATGAGCAGTTCTTC.

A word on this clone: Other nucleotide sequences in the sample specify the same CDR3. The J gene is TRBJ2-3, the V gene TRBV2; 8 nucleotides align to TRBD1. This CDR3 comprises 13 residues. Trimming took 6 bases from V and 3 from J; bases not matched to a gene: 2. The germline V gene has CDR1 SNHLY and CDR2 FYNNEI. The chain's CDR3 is CASSRGRTDTQYF. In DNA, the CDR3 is TGTGCCAGCAGCAGGGGGCGAACAGATACGCAGTATTTT.

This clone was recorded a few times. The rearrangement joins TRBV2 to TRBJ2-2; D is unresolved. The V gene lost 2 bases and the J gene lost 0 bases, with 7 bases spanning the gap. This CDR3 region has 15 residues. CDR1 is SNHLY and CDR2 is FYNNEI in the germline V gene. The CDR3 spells CASSESAANTGELFF. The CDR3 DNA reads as TGTGCCAGCAGTGAAAGCGCCGCGAACACCGGGGAGCTGTTTTTT.

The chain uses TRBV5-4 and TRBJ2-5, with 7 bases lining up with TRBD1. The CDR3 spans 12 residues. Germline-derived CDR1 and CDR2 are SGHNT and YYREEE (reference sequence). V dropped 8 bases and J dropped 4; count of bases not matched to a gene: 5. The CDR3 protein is CASNYRGETQYF. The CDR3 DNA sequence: TGTGCCAGTAACTACAGGGGAGAGACCCAGTACTTC.

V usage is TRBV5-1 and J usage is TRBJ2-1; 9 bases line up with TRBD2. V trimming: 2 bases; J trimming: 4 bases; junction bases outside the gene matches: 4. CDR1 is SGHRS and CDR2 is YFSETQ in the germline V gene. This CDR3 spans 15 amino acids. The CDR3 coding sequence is TGCGCCAGCAGCTTACTACTAGCGGGTTACAATGAGCAGTTCTTC. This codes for CASSLLLAGYNEQFF.

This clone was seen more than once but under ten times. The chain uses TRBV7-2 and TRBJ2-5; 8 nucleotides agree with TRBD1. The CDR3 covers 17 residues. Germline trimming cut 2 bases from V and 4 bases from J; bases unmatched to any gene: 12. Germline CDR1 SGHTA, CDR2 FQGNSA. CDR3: CASSLTLLRQGSETQYF. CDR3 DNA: TGTGCCAGCAGCTTAACCCTATTGCGACAGGGGTCAGAGACCCAGTACTTC. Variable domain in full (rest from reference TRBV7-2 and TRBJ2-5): GAGVSQSPSNKVTEKGKDVELRCDPISGHTALYWYRQSLGQGLEFLIYFQGNSAPDKSGLPSDRFSAERTGGSVSTLTIQRTQQEDSAVYLCASSLTLLRQGSETQYFGPGTRLLVL.

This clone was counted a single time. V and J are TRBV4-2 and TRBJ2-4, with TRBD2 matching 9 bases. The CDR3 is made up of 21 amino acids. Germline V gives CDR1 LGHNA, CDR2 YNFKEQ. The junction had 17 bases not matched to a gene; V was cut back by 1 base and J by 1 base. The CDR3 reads CASSQGLASGVSFVAKNIQYF. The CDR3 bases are TGTGCCAGCAGCCAAGGTTTGGCTAGCGGGGTTTCCTTTGTTGCCAAAAACATTCAGTACTTC.

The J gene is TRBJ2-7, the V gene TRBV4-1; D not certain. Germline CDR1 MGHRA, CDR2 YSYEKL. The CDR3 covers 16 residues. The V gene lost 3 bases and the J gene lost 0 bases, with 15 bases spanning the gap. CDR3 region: CASSQFSYLSSYEQYF. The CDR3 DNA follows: TGCGCCAGCAGCCAGTTCTCATACCTGAGCTCCTACGAGCAGTACTTC.

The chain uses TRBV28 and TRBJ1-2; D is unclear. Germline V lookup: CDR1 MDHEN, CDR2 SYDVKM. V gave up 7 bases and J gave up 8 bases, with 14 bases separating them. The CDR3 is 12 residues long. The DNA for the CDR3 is TGTGCCAGCATCCTGCGTGGGGAGGGCTACACCTTC. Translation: CASILRGEGYTF.

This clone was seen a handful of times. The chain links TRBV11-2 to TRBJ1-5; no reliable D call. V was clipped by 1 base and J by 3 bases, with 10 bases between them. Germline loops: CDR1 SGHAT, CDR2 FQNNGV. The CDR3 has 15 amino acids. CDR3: CASSLGAGNNQPQHF. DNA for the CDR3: TGTGCCAGCAGCTTAGGGGCCGGGAACAATCAGCCCCAGCATTTT. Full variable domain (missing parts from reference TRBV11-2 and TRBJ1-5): EAGVAQSPRYKIIEKRQSVAFWCNPISGHATLYWYQQILGQGPKLLIQFQNNGVVDDSQLPKDRFSAERLKGVDSTLKIQPAKLEDSAVYLCASSLGAGNNQPQHFGDGTRLSIL.

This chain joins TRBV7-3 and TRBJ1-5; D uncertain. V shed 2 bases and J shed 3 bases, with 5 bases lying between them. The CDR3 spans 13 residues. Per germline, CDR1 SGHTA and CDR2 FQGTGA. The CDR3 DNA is TGTGCCAGCAGCTTAGACAACAATCAGCCCCAGCATTTT. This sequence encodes CASSLDNNQPQHF.

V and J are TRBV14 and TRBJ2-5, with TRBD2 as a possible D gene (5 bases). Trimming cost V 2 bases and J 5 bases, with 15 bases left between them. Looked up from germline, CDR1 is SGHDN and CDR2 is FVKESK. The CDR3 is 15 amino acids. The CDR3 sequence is CASSQKQLGWETQYF. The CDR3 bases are TGTGCCAGCAGCCAAAAACAACTAGGATGGGAGACCCAGTACTTC. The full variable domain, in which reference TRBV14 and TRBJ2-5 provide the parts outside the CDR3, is EAGVTQFPSHSVIEKGQTVTLRCDPISGHDNLYWYRRVMGKEIKFLLHFVKESKQDESGMPNNRFLAERTGGTYSTLKVQPAELEDSGVYFCASSQKQLGWETQYFGPGTRLLVL.

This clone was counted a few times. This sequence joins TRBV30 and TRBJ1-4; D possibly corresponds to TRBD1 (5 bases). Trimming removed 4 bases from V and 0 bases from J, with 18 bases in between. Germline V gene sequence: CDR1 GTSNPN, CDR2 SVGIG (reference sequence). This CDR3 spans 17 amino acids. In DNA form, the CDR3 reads TGTGCCTGGACAGGAAGGGGCAGCCTGGCAACTAATGAAAAACTGTTTTTT. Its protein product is CAWTGRGSLATNEKLFF.

The CDR3 sequence is CASSLVGGNTDTQYF. The DNA for the CDR3 is TGTGCCAGCAGCTTAGTCGGCGGTAACACAGATACGCAGTATTTT. The rearrangement links TRBV7-6 to TRBJ2-3; D gene unclear. This CDR3 has 15 residues. CDR1 SGHVS and CDR2 FNYEAQ come from the germline V gene. Between the trimmed V and J ends, which lost 1 base and 2 bases, there was a span of 10 bases.

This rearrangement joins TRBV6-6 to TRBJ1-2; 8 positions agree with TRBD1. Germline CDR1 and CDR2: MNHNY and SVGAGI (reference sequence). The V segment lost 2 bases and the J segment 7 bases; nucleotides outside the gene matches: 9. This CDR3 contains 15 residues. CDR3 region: CASSYRETGERGYTF. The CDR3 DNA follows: TGTGCCAGCAGTTACCGCGAGACAGGGGAGCGTGGCTACACCTTC.

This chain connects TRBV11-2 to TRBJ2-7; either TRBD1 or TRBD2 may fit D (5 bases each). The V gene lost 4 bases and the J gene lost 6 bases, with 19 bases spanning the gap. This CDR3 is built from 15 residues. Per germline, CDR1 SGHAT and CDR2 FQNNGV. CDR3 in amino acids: CASSSQGSRGSEQYF. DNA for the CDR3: TGTGCCAGCAGCTCCCAGGGAAGTCGGGGCTCCGAGCAGTACTTC.

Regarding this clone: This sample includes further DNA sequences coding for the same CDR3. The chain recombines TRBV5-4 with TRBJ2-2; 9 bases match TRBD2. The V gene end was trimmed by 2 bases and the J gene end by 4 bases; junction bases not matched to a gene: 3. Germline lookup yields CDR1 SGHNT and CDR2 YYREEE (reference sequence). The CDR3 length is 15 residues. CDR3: CASSFGGGATGELFF. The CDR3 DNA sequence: TGTGCCAGCAGCTTTGGCGGGGGGGCCACCGGGGAGCTGTTTTTT. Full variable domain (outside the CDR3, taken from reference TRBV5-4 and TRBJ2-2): ETGVTQSPTHLIKTRGQQVTLRCSSQSGHNTVSWYQQALGQGPQFIFQYYREEENGRGNFPPRFSGLQFPNYSSELNVNALELDDSALYLCASSFGGGATGELFFGEGSRLTVL.

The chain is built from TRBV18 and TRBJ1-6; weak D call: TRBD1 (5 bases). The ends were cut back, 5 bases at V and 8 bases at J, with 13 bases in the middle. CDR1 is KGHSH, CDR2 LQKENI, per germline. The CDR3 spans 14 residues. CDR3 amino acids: CASSSRGVDSPLHF. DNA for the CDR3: TGTGCCAGCTCAAGCCGGGGGGTTGATTCACCCCTCCACTTT. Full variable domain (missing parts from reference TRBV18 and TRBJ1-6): NAGVMQNPRHLVRRRGQEARLRCSPMKGHSHVYWYRQLPEEGLKFMVYLQKENIIDESGMPKERFSAEFPKEGPSILRIQQVVRGDSAAYFCASSSRGVDSPLHFGNGTRLTVT.

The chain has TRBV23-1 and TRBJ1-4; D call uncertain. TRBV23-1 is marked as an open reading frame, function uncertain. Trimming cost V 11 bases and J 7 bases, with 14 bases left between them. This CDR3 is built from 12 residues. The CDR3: CAREGGSEKLFF. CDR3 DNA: TGCGCCCGGGAGGGAGGGAGTGAAAAACTGTTTTTT.

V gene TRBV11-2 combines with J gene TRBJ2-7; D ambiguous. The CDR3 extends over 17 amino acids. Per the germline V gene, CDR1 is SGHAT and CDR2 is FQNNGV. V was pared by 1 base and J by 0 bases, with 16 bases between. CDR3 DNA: TGTGCCAGCAGCTTAGTGAGAGTTCTAGATAGCTCCTACGAGCAGTACTTC. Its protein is CASSLVRVLDSSYEQYF.

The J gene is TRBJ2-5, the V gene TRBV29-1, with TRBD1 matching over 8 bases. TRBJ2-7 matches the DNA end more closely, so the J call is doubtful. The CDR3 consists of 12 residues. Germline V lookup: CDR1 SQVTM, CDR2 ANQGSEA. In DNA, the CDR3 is TGCAGCGTGACAGGGGATCAGTACGAGCAGTACTTC. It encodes CSVTGDQYEQYF.

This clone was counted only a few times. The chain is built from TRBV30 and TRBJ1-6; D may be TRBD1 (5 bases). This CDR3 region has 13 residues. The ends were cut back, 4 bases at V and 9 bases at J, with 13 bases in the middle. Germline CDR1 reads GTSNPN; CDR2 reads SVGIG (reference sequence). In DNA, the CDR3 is TGTGCCTGGACCCTCGGGGGAATTTCACCCCTCCACTTT. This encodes CAWTLGGISPLHF.